This TCR beta chain was documented in a study of response to subunit inactivated influenza vaccine. A word on this clonotype: The antigen is not known.

V was clipped by 2 bases and J by 0 bases; unmatched bases: 10. This CDR3 region has 18 residues. Germline CDR1 SGHTA, CDR2 FQGTGA. Study-level findings and limits: The authors offered the suggestion that each seasonal influenza vaccination recruits few new T cells.

TCRdb re-analysed the RT-PCR reads in MiXCR, keeping a single row per CDR3 protein. The data show roughly 710,000 distinct CDR3 sequences, with around 13% seen just once and about 7.6% held by the top ten. Source: PBMCs from blood, taken approximately 15 days before vaccination. This receptor was obtained from a man aged 45-60 years who received an inactivated influenza vaccine. V and J are TRBV7-3 and TRBJ1-1, with 9 bases identical to TRBD1. For the CDR3, the DNA is TGTGCCAGCAGCTTACAATCCCCGGGACAGGGATTGAACACTGAAGCTTTCTTT. Translating it yields CASSLQSPGQGLNTEAFF.